This T cell receptor beta chain emerged from a study of blood T cell repertoires in COVID-19. Whole-study context: The analysed material was cDNA or gDNA that came from T cells, B-cell-depleted T cells, or PBMCs.

Assay: immunoSEQ multiplex PCR; the TCRdb copy retains only in-frame clones and omits some. This table has 150,000 to 200,000 clones, roughly 77% appearing once. CDR1 is SNHLY, CDR2 FYNNEI, per germline. The CDR3 runs 20 residues. V dropped 2 bases and J dropped 2 bases, with 25 bases sitting between them. This clonotype originated in a woman aged 35 to 49 with COVID-19, enrolled during active disease. Sequencing was done on a sample of peripheral blood. V gene TRBV2 combines with J gene TRBJ1-5; D possibly corresponds to TRBD1 (5 bases). CDR3 DNA: TGTGCCAGCAGTGAACGGGAATCATTCGTGGGGGGGAGAGGCAATCAGCCCCAGCATTTT. It translates to CASSERESFVGGRGNQPQHF.